Below, 23 T cell receptor beta chains from the same sample are listed, as sequenced in a study of blood T cell repertoires in COVID-19. Profiled with immunoSEQ multiplex PCR; TCRdb holds only in-frame clones, not every one. The data hold roughly 260,000 clones, with 80% to 90% observed a single time. Specimen: peripheral blood. These receptors were taken from a woman aged 50 to 60 with acute or convalescent COVID-19.

The rearrangement links TRBV28 to TRBJ1-2; D call uncertain. The CDR3 loop spans 11 amino acids. V lost 5 bases to trimming and J lost 6 bases, with 7 bases between them. From germline, CDR1 is MDHEN and CDR2 SYDVKM. CDR3 DNA sequence: TGTGCCAGCAGTCCCTACCATGGCTACACCTTC. As protein: CASSPYHGYTF.

This clone appeared once. This chain uses TRBV19 with TRBJ2-7; D may be TRBD2 (6 bases). V gave up 3 bases and J gave up 2 bases, with 20 bases separating them. The CDR3 is 17 residues long. Germline V gene sequence: CDR1 LNHDA, CDR2 SQIVND (reference sequence). The chain's CDR3 is CASSISVAEVFPYEQYF. DNA of the CDR3: TGTGCCAGTAGTATTTCAGTAGCGGAAGTCTTCCCCTACGAGCAGTACTTC.

The chain couples TRBV2 to TRBJ2-7; D unclear. The CDR3 covers 12 residues. V lost 4 bases and J 6 bases, leaving 10 bases between the germline ends. The germline V gene has CDR1 SNHLY and CDR2 FYNNEI. CDR3 sequence: CASSGGFVEQYF. In DNA, the CDR3 is TGTGCCAGCAGTGGAGGTTTCGTCGAGCAGTACTTC.

This chain connects TRBV5-1 to TRBJ1-5; a possible D gene is TRBD1 (6 bases). There are 14 residues in the CDR3. Germline loops: CDR1 SGHRS, CDR2 YFSETQ. Trimming took 3 bases from V and 0 from J, leaving 7 bases between them. Here the CDR3 reads CASSWGHSNQPQHF. The CDR3 nucleotides read TGCGCCAGCAGCTGGGGGCATAGCAATCAGCCCCAGCATTTT. Combining the CDR3 with reference TRBV5-1 and TRBJ1-5 gives the whole variable domain KAGVTQTPRYLIKTRGQQVTLSCSPISGHRSVSWYQQTPGQGLQFLFEYFSETQRNKGNFPGRFSGRQFSNSRSEMNVSTLELGDSALYLCASSWGHSNQPQHFGDGTRLSIL.

This chain uses TRBV5-1 with TRBJ2-5; weak D call: TRBD1 (6 bases). The V end lost 1 base, the J end lost 1 base, and 11 bases lay between the germline ends. CDR3 length: 15 amino acids. Germline values: CDR1 SGHRS, CDR2 YFSETQ. As DNA, the CDR3 is TGCGCCAGCAGCTTGAACGGACAGCCCCAAGAGACCCAGTACTTC. Protein sequence: CASSLNGQPQETQYF.

The rearrangement uses TRBV18 and TRBJ2-7, with D uncertain. The CDR3 extends over 15 amino acids. Germline V lookup: CDR1 KGHSH, CDR2 LQKENI. Trimming left V 0 bases short and J 3 bases short, with 12 bases between. The CDR3 reads CASSPPTRPNYEQYF. The CDR3 DNA reads TGTGCCAGCTCACCACCGACTCGCCCCAACTACGAGCAGTACTTC.

The chain couples TRBV4-1 to TRBJ2-7; 8 nucleotides line up with TRBD1. Germline CDR1 and CDR2: MGHRA and YSYEKL. V shed 4 bases, J shed 2 bases, and the junction held 7 bases outside the gene matches. This CDR3 has 15 amino acids. The CDR3 sequence is CASSPGQGYTYEQYF. The CDR3 DNA sequence: TGCGCCAGCAGCCCAGGACAGGGCTATACCTACGAGCAGTACTTC.

The J gene is TRBJ2-7, the V gene TRBV27, with a weak D call TRBD2 (5 bases). CDR3 length: 11 amino acids. Trimming took off 7 bases at V and 9 bases at J, with 13 bases between the two ends. The V gene's germline CDR1 is MNHEY and CDR2 SMNVEV (reference sequence). Here the CDR3 reads CASKRAPGQYF. CDR3 coding DNA: TGTGCCAGCAAGAGGGCACCCGGGCAGTACTTC.

This sequence joins TRBV27 and TRBJ2-7; the match to TRBD1 covers 11 bases. The V gene end was trimmed by 6 bases and the J gene end by 4 bases; junction bases not matched to a gene: 11. The CDR3 has 16 amino acids. The germline V gene encodes CDR1 MNHEY and CDR2 SMNVEV (reference sequence). The CDR3 loop reads CASSRTGGLPLYEQYF. The CDR3 bases are TGTGCCAGCAGCCGGACAGGGGGCCTCCCCCTATACGAGCAGTACTTC.

The chain uses TRBV27 and TRBJ1-6; possible D gene TRBD1, 5 bases. CDR3 length equals 16 residues. Germline CDR1 and CDR2: MNHEY and SMNVEV (reference sequence). V lost 5 bases and J 8 bases, leaving 19 bases between the germline ends. CDR3 residues: CASSRNRGSFDSPLHF. DNA of the CDR3: TGTGCCAGCAGTCGTAATAGGGGATCCTTTGATTCACCCCTCCACTTT.

This chain uses TRBV5-1 with TRBJ2-5; 9 positions match TRBD1. The junction had 4 bases not matched to a gene; V was cut back by 0 bases and J by 1 base. Germline V gene data show CDR1 as SGHRS and CDR2 as YFSETQ. This CDR3 has 16 residues. In DNA, the CDR3 is TGCGCCAGCAGCTTGGGGGACAGGGTCACCCAAGAGACCCAGTACTTC. Translating gives CASSLGDRVTQETQYF.

This sequence joins TRBV2 and TRBJ2-2; 8 bases match TRBD2. This CDR3 contains 15 residues. V dropped 8 bases and J dropped 3; count of bases not matched to a gene: 8. In germline, CDR1 is SNHLY, CDR2 FYNNEI. The CDR3 here is CASGSGLVYTGELFF. CDR3 coding DNA: TGTGCCAGCGGCTCGGGACTAGTATACACCGGGGAGCTGTTTTTT. Filled out from reference TRBV2 and TRBJ2-2, the complete variable domain reads EPEVTQTPSHQVTQMGQEVILRCVPISNHLYFYWYRQILGQKVEFLVSFYNNEISEKSEIFDDQFSVERPDGSNFTLKIRSTKLEDSAMYFCASGSGLVYTGELFFGEGSRLTVL.

The CDR3 reads CASSFRLSDKEKYGYTF. The CDR3 nucleotides are TGTGCCAGCAGCTTTAGGCTTTCGGACAAGGAAAAGTATGGCTACACCTTC. The V gene is TRBV5-6, the J gene TRBJ1-2; TRBD1 might be the D (5 bases). Germline V gene lookup returns CDR1 SGHDT and CDR2 YYEEEE. V was shortened by 2 bases and J by 5 bases, with 22 bases between the two germline ends. The CDR3 is 17 residues long.

This rearrangement joins TRBV19 to TRBJ1-4; D is perhaps TRBD1 (5 bases). The length of the CDR3 is 14 residues. Germline-derived CDR1 and CDR2 are LNHDA and SQIVND (reference sequence). Trimming shortened V by 8 bases and J by 6 bases, and 16 bases separated the two germline ends. This CDR3 reads CASGRGPGDEKLFF. In DNA form, the CDR3 reads TGTGCCAGTGGGAGAGGGCCGGGGGATGAAAAACTGTTTTTT.

V gene TRBV5-4 combines with J gene TRBJ2-1; a weak D match, TRBD2 (5 bases). The ends were cut back, 2 bases at V and 4 bases at J, with 7 bases in the middle. Germline V lookup: CDR1 SGHNT, CDR2 YYREEE (reference sequence). This CDR3 is built from 13 residues. CDR3 amino acids: CASSLGLYNEQFF. Here the CDR3 DNA reads TGTGCCAGCAGCTTAGGACTGTACAATGAGCAGTTCTTC.

The chain uses TRBV2 and TRBJ1-2; possible D gene TRBD1, 6 bases. Germline V gives CDR1 SNHLY, CDR2 FYNNEI. CDR3 length equals 14 residues. V gave up 4 bases and J gave up 0 bases, with 9 bases separating them. The CDR3 nucleotides read TGTGCCAGCAGTGGACGACAGGCTAACTATGGCTACACCTTC. Translation gives CASSGRQANYGYTF.

This sequence joins TRBV3-1 (or the pseudogene TRBV3-2) and TRBJ2-5, with a weak D call TRBD2 (6 bases). V was cut by 4 bases and J by 2 bases, with 11 bases left in between. The CDR3 has 14 residues. From germline, CDR1 is LGHDT and CDR2 YNNKEL (reference sequence). The CDR3 loop reads CASSPDYLQETQYF. Here the CDR3 DNA reads TGTGCCAGCAGCCCGGACTACCTGCAAGAGACCCAGTACTTC.

The chain combines TRBV29-1 with TRBJ2-5, with TRBD1 matching 7 bases. Germline CDR1 SQVTM, CDR2 ANQGSEA. After removal of 7 bases from V and 6 bases from J, the junction contained 8 bases not matched to a gene. The CDR3 spans 12 residues. CDR3 protein: CSAQGGRKTQYF. The CDR3 nucleotides are TGCAGCGCCCAAGGGGGCCGAAAGACCCAGTACTTC.

The chain uses TRBV7-3 and TRBJ2-5; 7 bases fit TRBD2. V trimming: 5 bases; J trimming: 6 bases; junction bases outside the gene matches: 12. The CDR3 covers 15 residues. The V gene's germline CDR1 is SGHTA and CDR2 FQGTGA. The CDR3 DNA is TGTGCCAGCAGCCTCTGGGGTGGCGGGAGTAAGACCCAGTACTTC. Protein product: CASSLWGGGSKTQYF.

This clone has just one count. CDR3 coding DNA: TGTAGCTCCGCCCACGGGTCTATGAACACTGAAGCTTTCTTT. Amino acid sequence: CSSAHGSMNTEAFF. V and J are TRBV10-3 and TRBJ1-1; D is unresolved. The CDR3 contains 14 residues. In germline, CDR1 is ENHRY, CDR2 SYGVKD.

V and J are TRBV2 and TRBJ2-5; no clear D. With 8 bases removed from V and 1 base from J, the gap between germline ends came to 11 bases. CDR1 and CDR2 from the germline V gene are SNHLY and FYNNEI. The CDR3 is made up of 13 amino acids. CDR3 in DNA: TGTGCCAGCGATCCAAACGGCCAAGAGACCCAGTACTTC. It yields the protein CASDPNGQETQYF.

The chain recombines TRBV29-1 with TRBJ1-5; no firm D call. From germline, CDR1 is SQVTM and CDR2 ANQGSEA. Between the trimmed V and J ends, which lost 4 bases and 2 bases, there was a span of 6 bases. The CDR3 has 12 residues. In DNA, the CDR3 is TGCAGCGTTGGGTCGGGCAATCAGCCCCAGCATTTT. This encodes CSVGSGNQPQHF.

The CDR3 coding sequence is TGTGCCACCAGCAGAGAACAGGACAGGGTTGGAGAGACCCAGTACTTC. Translating gives CATSREQDRVGETQYF. The chain combines TRBV15 with TRBJ2-5; 8 nucleotides align to TRBD1. V was pared by 0 bases and J by 4 bases, with 7 bases of the junction left unmatched. CDR3 size: 16 residues. Germline lookup yields CDR1 LNHNV and CDR2 YYDKDF (reference sequence).